Following are 7 T cell receptor beta chains from one sample sequenced in a study of identical twins. MiXCR, applied by TCRdb to the 5' RACE reads, yields one record per CDR3 protein. The data contain hundreds of thousands of distinct CDR3 sequences, about 7.5% of them singletons. This same sample was also part of a study on yellow fever vaccine responses in identical twins.

Sequenced input: memory (CD45RO+) T cells sorted from blood. The receptors shown here come from a woman aged 18-29 years in good health.

This clonotype has more than one count but fewer than ten. This chain connects TRBV29-1 to TRBJ2-7; no clear D gene. Germline CDR1 and CDR2: SQVTM and ANQGSEA. The V gene lost 7 bases and the J gene lost 4 bases, with 11 bases spanning the gap. This CDR3 region has 11 residues. DNA for the CDR3: TGCAGCGGTCTTATAGCTTACGAGCAGTACTTC. Its translation is CSGLIAYEQYF.

The J gene is TRBJ2-3, the V gene TRBV20-1; D gene uncertain. The CDR3 sequence is 11 residues long. CDR1 DFQATT and CDR2 SNEGSKA come from the germline V gene (reference sequence). Deletions cut 6 bases from V and 2 bases from J, with 6 bases between. In DNA form, the CDR3 reads TGCAGTGCCCCCTACACAGATACGCAGTATTTT. It codes for CSAPYTDTQYF.

The sample holds a few counts of this clonotype. The chain combines TRBV5-1 with TRBJ2-1; 9 bases line up with TRBD1. Trimming cost V 3 bases and J 8 bases; bases outside gene matches: 6. Germline V gene sequence: CDR1 SGHRS, CDR2 YFSETQ. The CDR3 loop spans 14 amino acids. CDR3 in amino acids: CASSSKTGGDEQFF. As DNA, the CDR3 is TGCGCCAGCAGCTCAAAAACAGGGGGCGATGAGCAGTTCTTC.

This clonotype was found many times. The V call is TRBV29-1, the J call TRBJ1-5; the match to TRBD1 covers 8 bases. Germline loops: CDR1 SQVTM, CDR2 ANQGSEA. The CDR3 loop spans 17 amino acids. V shed 8 bases, J shed 5 bases, and the junction held 20 bases outside the gene matches. The CDR3 region is CSPVPLFPSGGDQPQHF. The CDR3 bases are TGCAGCCCCGTCCCCCTTTTTCCTTCAGGGGGCGATCAGCCCCAGCATTTT.

In this sample, this clonotype turned up a few times. This sequence joins TRBV6-5 and TRBJ1-4; D is ambiguous. The CDR3 length is 15 residues. V was clipped by 2 bases and J by 7 bases, with 14 bases between them. Germline V gives CDR1 MNHEY, CDR2 SVGAGI. As DNA, the CDR3 is TGTGCCAGCAGTTACGGCACGATAGGTGGTGAAAAACTGTTTTTT. Amino acids: CASSYGTIGGEKLFF.

The chain carries TRBV5-1 and TRBJ1-1, with 7 bases aligning to TRBD1. This CDR3 is 16 amino acids long. The germline V gene encodes CDR1 SGHRS and CDR2 YFSETQ. Trimming at V came to 0 bases and at J to 1 base, leaving 6 bases not matched to a gene. CDR3 in amino acids: CASSLGQGYSNTEAFF. As DNA, the CDR3 is TGCGCCAGCAGCTTGGGACAGGGATATTCGAACACTGAAGCTTTCTTT.

This clonotype was seen many times. The rearrangement uses TRBV28 and TRBJ2-1, with 13 nucleotides matching TRBD2. V lost 4 bases and J lost 7; bases outside the gene matches: 1. The CDR3 has 14 amino acids. From germline, CDR1 is MDHEN and CDR2 SYDVKM. The CDR3 protein is CASSWTSGRNEQFF. CDR3 coding DNA: TGTGCCAGCAGTTGGACTAGCGGGAGAAATGAGCAGTTCTTC. The full variable domain, its missing parts supplied by reference TRBV28 and TRBJ2-1, is DVKVTQSSRYLVKRTGEKVFLECVQDMDHENMFWYRQDPGLGLRLIYFSYDVKMKEKGDIPEGYSVSREKKERFSLILESASTNQTSMYLCASSWTSGRNEQFFGPGTRLTVL.